These 4 T cell receptor beta chains were sequenced from one sample in a study of blood T cell repertoires in COVID-19. The data were produced by immunoSEQ multiplex PCR, yet TCRdb's version contains in-frame clones alone and is incomplete. The sample shows around 260,000 clones, approximately 80% of them seen only once. Sequencing was carried out using peripheral blood. Receptors were obtained from a man aged 60 to 69 with acute or convalescent COVID-19.

This clone showed up just once. The chain couples TRBV9 to TRBJ2-5, with 13 bases fitting TRBD2. The length of the CDR3 is 16 residues. Trimming removed 4 bases from V and 5 bases from J; junction bases left unmatched: 8. Germline CDR1 is SGDLS and CDR2 is YYNGEE. CDR3: CASSLTGLAGSETQYF. In DNA form, the CDR3 reads TGTGCCAGCAGCCTAACGGGACTAGCGGGGTCGGAGACCCAGTACTTC.

The chain recombines TRBV6-1 with TRBJ2-1; 7 bases fit TRBD2. Germline lookup yields CDR1 MNHNS and CDR2 SASEGT. This CDR3 comprises 16 residues. The V segment lost 4 bases and the J segment 4 bases; nucleotides outside the gene matches: 10. The DNA of the CDR3 is TGTGCCAGCAGTGGTGGGGCAGCGGGGCTATACAATGAGCAGTTCTTC. This encodes CASSGGAAGLYNEQFF.

Only a few counts were recorded for this clone. V and J are TRBV19 and TRBJ1-5, with 7 bases matching TRBD1. The CDR3 length is 14 residues. Trimming took 7 bases from V and 6 from J; bases not matched to a gene: 9. Germline CDR1 and CDR2: LNHDA and SQIVND (reference sequence). The CDR3 DNA sequence: TGTGCCAGTAATTACCGGGACAGACCTCAGCCCCAGCATTTT. It translates to CASNYRDRPQPQHF.

The chain carries TRBV4-1 and TRBJ2-2; D gene ambiguous. Trimming pared 0 bases from V and 4 bases from J, leaving 15 bases between. The germline CDR1 and CDR2 sequences are MGHRA and YSYEKL. The CDR3 runs to 17 residues. The CDR3 loop is CASSQEPGGDFTGELFF. The CDR3 coding sequence is TGCGCCAGCAGCCAAGAGCCGGGTGGAGATTTCACCGGGGAGCTGTTTTTT.